This is a list of T cell receptor beta chains from one sample in a study of human T cells and chemical hapten exposure. TCRdb used MiXCR to reprocess the RACE reads, holding one entry per CDR3 protein. The profile shows around 300,000 distinct CDR3 sequences, 5.5% to 8% of them singletons. Sequencing used whole blood, obtained in connection with sensitization to the hapten diphenylcyclopropenone (DPC). All receptors derive from a woman aged 18-29 years with alopecia areata. Some clones in this sample may be carry-over from other donors' samples. CDR3s include the opening cysteine and the closing phenylalanine or tryptophan. D genes are given only for firm matches.

v_gene | d_gene | CDR3aa
TRBV18 | TRBD2 | CASSPPGGSSYEQYF
TRBV4-1 | - | CASSHQIIRGKSYGYTF
TRBV27 | - | CASSLSYGNQPQHF
TRBV14 | - | CASSQVSWSPLHF
TRBV5-4 | - | CASSSYFRDGGEKLFF
TRBV5-5 | TRBD2 | CASSFYSGGPTDTQYF
TRBV12-3/TRBV12-4 | - | CASIGGHPGSADTQYF
TRBV9 | - | CASSVAGHPPGLYEQYF
TRBV11-2 | - | CASIPDVNTEAFF
TRBV12-3/TRBV12-4 | - | CASSPEQGWDSPLHF
TRBV12-3/TRBV12-4 | - | CASRARSGRNTQYF
TRBV7-9 | - | CASSFVRRGTEAFF
TRBV18 | TRBD1 | CASSSYWTGGIATNEKLFF
TRBV20-1 | TRBD1 | CSARTGGSYEQYF
TRBV6-6 | TRBD1 | CASRQGEETQYF
TRBV12-3/TRBV12-4 | TRBD1 | CASSPRQGLYEKLFF
TRBV25-1 | TRBD2 | CASSELVDGLAGGRDTQYF
TRBV6-2/TRBV6-3 | - | CASTAHAGATVNTIYF
TRBV6-6 | - | CASSRTGNDYGYTF
TRBV2 | - | CASTLEEAGNSPLHF
TRBV12-3/TRBV12-4 | TRBD2 | CASIPGLAVYNEQFF
TRBV3-1 | TRBD2 | CASSQELGRSSYNEQFF
TRBV6-5 | TRBD2 | CANSRGGESYEQYF
TRBV4-1 | TRBD1 | CASSQGAWTGDEKLFF
TRBV4-3 | - | CASQGSYGYTF
TRBV10-2 | TRBD2 | CASSESRPSGPRTQYF
TRBV20-1 | - | CSTRWGANEKLFF
TRBV6-1 | - | CASDLFSGANVLTF
TRBV29-1 | TRBD2 | CSVEPSGGHTQYF
TRBV6-6 | TRBD2 | CASSMAGVDEQYF
TRBV19 | - | CASSIPDLRAAYGYTF
TRBV27 | TRBD1 | CASSLGQGPRQPQHF
TRBV10-3 | - | CAISGQSNQPQHF
TRBV10-3 | - | CAISSSVLSETQYF
TRBV7-9 | - | CASSLREAPGTEAFF
TRBV6-5 | - | CASSYSYHGYAEAFF
TRBV6-1 | - | CASTPWRGPSTDTQYF
TRBV4-1 | - | CASSPQDRLVVHGYTF
TRBV27 | - | CASSLRTRTGELFF
TRBV6-6 | TRBD2 | CASSYSLAGGVGETQYF
TRBV6-6 | TRBD1 | CASSYKGGQALANYGYTF